These 8 T cell receptor beta chains originate from one sample sequenced in a study of Graves' ophthalmopathy and Graves' hyperthyroidism. From RNA, the CDR3 regions of TCR beta chains were amplified and sequenced. The first-round RT-PCR employed HTBI primers together with the Qiagen OneStep RT-PCR kit. A multiplex PCR was then performed as the second round. TCRdb passed the multiplex PCR reads through MiXCR, listing each CDR3 protein once. The data contain about 14,000 distinct CDR3 sequences, 50% of them singletons. Sequences were obtained from peripheral blood. These receptors were collected from a woman younger than 45 with Graves' ophthalmopathy.

V gene TRBV2 combines with J gene TRBJ1-2; D is uncertain. Looked up from germline, CDR1 is SNHLY and CDR2 is FYNNEI. The CDR3 length is 15 residues. V was cut by 7 bases and J by 6 bases, with 21 bases left in between. CDR3 sequence: CASIQDETPSNGYTF. In DNA, the CDR3 is TGTGCCAGCATTCAGGACGAAACCCCCTCGAATGGCTACACCTTC.

The chain recombines TRBV12-3 or TRBV12-4 with TRBJ2-2; D may correspond to TRBD1 or TRBD2 (5 bases each). V lost 6 bases and J lost 8, with 7 bases in between. The length of the CDR3 is 11 residues. CDR3 loop: CASSWGGELFF. The CDR3 DNA follows: TGTGCCAGCAGCTGGGGGGGGGAGCTGTTTTTT.

The V and J genes are TRBV6-5 and TRBJ2-3; no clear D. With 2 bases removed from V and 2 bases from J, the gap between germline ends came to 14 bases. The CDR3 is 16 amino acids. Germline V CDR1 and CDR2: MNHEY, SVGAGI. This chain's CDR3 is CASSYKGEAHTDTQYF. The CDR3 bases are TGTGCCAGCAGTTACAAAGGAGAGGCCCACACAGATACGCAGTATTTT.

Points on this clonotype: The junction and the germline gene differ at one end; a read error may be behind it. DNA for the CDR3: TGTGCCAGCAGCTTAAGGACGGGACAGTCGAACACCGGGGAGCTGTTGTTT. Translating gives CASSLRTGQSNTGELLF. This sequence joins TRBV11-3 and TRBJ2-2; 7 bases match TRBD1. CDR1 and CDR2 from the germline V gene are SGHNT and YENEEA. The CDR3 covers 17 residues.

In this sample, this clonotype turned up a few times. The rearrangement links TRBV19 to TRBJ2-1; TRBD2 matches at 12 bases. The CDR3 loop spans 18 amino acids. The V and J ends lost 1 base and 6 bases, in that order; junction bases with no gene match: 10. Germline-derived CDR1 and CDR2 are LNHDA and SQIVND (reference sequence). The CDR3 loop reads CASSIGLAGGPPGNEQFF. CDR3 DNA sequence: TGTGCCAGTAGTATAGGGCTAGCGGGAGGGCCCCCCGGCAATGAGCAGTTCTTC.

The chain employs TRBV20-1 and TRBJ1-1, with 7 nucleotides matching TRBD1. Germline V lookup: CDR1 DFQATT, CDR2 SNEGSKA (reference sequence). This CDR3 has 14 amino acids. CDR3 protein: CSAGVRGTVSEAFF. The CDR3 DNA reads TGCAGCGCTGGAGTTAGGGGGACAGTGAGTGAAGCTTTCTTT.

Note on this clonotype: A read error is possible here, since a much larger clone lies one base away. The chain carries TRBV7-2 and TRBJ1-2; D gene uncertain. Germline CDR1 and CDR2: SGHTA and FQGNSA. The CDR3 runs to 12 residues. The V and J ends lost 3 bases and 8 bases respectively, with 10 bases between them. This CDR3 is CASSFTESGYTF. In nucleotides, the CDR3 is TGTGCCAGCAGCTTCACGGAGTCGGGCTACACCTTC.

This clonotype was detected a few times. The chain is built from TRBV6-1 and TRBJ1-6, with D unresolved. Per germline, CDR1 MNHNS and CDR2 SASEGT. Trimming left V 0 bases short and J 8 bases short, with 5 bases between. The length of the CDR3 is 13 residues. The CDR3 region is CASSEALDSPLHF. The CDR3 bases are TGTGCCAGCAGTGAAGCGCTCGATTCACCCCTCCACTTT.